A selection of T cell receptor beta chains follows, all from one sample in a study of cytomegalovirus exposure and HLA in healthy donors. Assay used: immunoSEQ multiplex PCR; TCRdb lists only in-frame clones, some missing. The sample holds about 87,000 clones; 74% are singletons and the top ten take approximately 20%. Specimen: PBMCs. The receptor source for this set is a man younger than 40 in good health and CMV-seropositive. Both conserved end residues are part of each CDR3. D genes are given only for firm matches. Rows may omit the clone size; those that give it use once, few, many or a size class.

clone size,CDR3 length,V gene,J gene,D gene,CDR3 protein,CDR3 DNA
few,13,TRBV7-9,TRBJ1-5,-,CASSSRSNQPQHF,TGTGCCAGCAGCTCGAGAAGCAATCAGCCCCAGCATTTT
-,13,TRBV10-3,TRBJ1-1,-,CAISGPLNTEAFF,TGTGCCATCAGTGGGCCTTTGAACACTGAAGCTTTCTTT
-,13,TRBV2,TRBJ1-6,-,CASSEAREGSLHF,TGTGCCAGCAGTGAAGCGAGGGAAGGGTCCCTCCACTTT
-,15,TRBV7-8,TRBJ2-2,-,CASSLAGGAVGELFF,TGTGCCAGCAGCTTAGCGGGGGGGGCGGTCGGGGAGCTGTTTTTT
-,14,TRBV27,TRBJ1-5,TRBD1,CAILDPGQGQPQHF,TGTGCCATCCTCGACCCGGGACAGGGTCAGCCCCAGCATTTT
few,14,TRBV19,TRBJ2-1,-,CASSPIGGPNEQFF,TGTGCCAGTAGCCCTATAGGGGGACCCAATGAGCAGTTCTTC
-,12,TRBV7-9,TRBJ2-5,-,CASSLGEETQYF,TGTGCCAGCAGCTTAGGCGAGGAGACCCAGTACTTC
-,15,TRBV27,TRBJ2-7,-,CASSWLLDTTYEQYF,TGTGCCAGCAGTTGGTTACTAGACACGACATACGAGCAGTACTTC
-,15,TRBV10-3,TRBJ1-1,TRBD1,CAINEKTGGGTEAFF,TGTGCCATCAATGAAAAGACAGGGGGAGGAACTGAAGCTTTCTTT
few,13,TRBV30,TRBJ1-1,-,CAWSVFVNTEAFF,TGTGCCTGGAGTGTATTCGTGAACACTGAAGCTTTCTTT
-,17,TRBV5-6,TRBJ2-2,TRBD1,CASSLNPTGVVTGELFF,TGTGCCAGCAGCCTGAACCCGACAGGGGTCGTCACCGGGGAGCTGTTTTTT
-,16,TRBV28,TRBJ2-1,TRBD2,CASSFYQASGYNEQFF,TGTGCCAGCAGTTTCTACCAGGCTAGCGGGTACAATGAGCAGTTCTTC
-,12,TRBV30,TRBJ2-1,TRBD1,CAWIPTGNEQFF,TGTGCCTGGATTCCGACAGGGAATGAGCAGTTCTTC
-,16,TRBV27,TRBJ2-4,-,CASSPLPVEAKNIQYF,TGTGCCAGCAGTCCCCTCCCGGTGGAGGCCAAAAACATTCAGTACTTC
-,15,TRBV5-1,TRBJ2-3,-,CASSSQGLHTDTQYF,TGCGCCAGCAGCTCCCAGGGACTTCACACAGATACGCAGTATTTT
-,15,TRBV4-3,TRBJ1-3,-,CASSQDLYSGNTIYF,TGCGCCAGCAGCCAAGATCTCTACTCTGGAAACACCATATATTTT
few,13,TRBV2,TRBJ2-1,TRBD2,CASGTSGANEQFF,TGTGCCAGCGGGACTAGCGGGGCGAATGAGCAGTTCTTC
-,12,TRBV2,TRBJ1-2,-,CASRRETYGYTF,TGTGCCAGCCGCAGGGAAACCTATGGCTACACCTTC
-,18,TRBV4-3,TRBJ2-1,-,CASSQAPYAAGRADEQFF,TGCGCCAGCAGCCAAGCCCCTTATGCAGCGGGCCGGGCCGATGAGCAGTTCTTC
-,14,TRBV6-5,TRBJ1-2,TRBD1,CASSPGTGGSGYTF,TGTGCCAGCAGTCCCGGGACAGGGGGAAGTGGCTACACCTTC
-,15,TRBV4-3,TRBJ2-1,TRBD1,CASSQERQGFDEQFF,TGCGCCAGCAGCCAAGAAAGACAGGGGTTCGATGAGCAGTTCTTC
few,14,TRBV5-1,TRBJ2-4,TRBD1,CASSLRQGENIQYF,TGCGCCAGCAGCTTACGACAGGGGGAAAACATTCAGTACTTC
few,13,TRBV19,TRBJ1-1,-,CASSITVTGEAFF,TGTGCCAGTAGTATAACGGTTACAGGAGAAGCTTTCTTT
-,15,TRBV2,TRBJ2-3,TRBD2,CASRRTSGHTDTQYF,TGTGCCAGCAGACGGACTAGCGGACACACAGATACGCAGTATTTT
-,14,TRBV4-1,TRBJ2-7,-,CASSQGRLVGEQYF,TGCGCCAGCAGCCAGGGGCGACTAGTGGGTGAGCAGTACTTC
-,13,TRBV7-9,TRBJ1-1,-,CASSRTEEGQAFF,TGTGCCAGCAGCCGCACTGAGGAGGGGCAAGCTTTCTTT
few,15,TRBV5-4,TRBJ2-7,TRBD1,CASSLDVGQGYEQYF,TGTGCCAGCAGCTTGGACGTGGGACAGGGGTACGAGCAGTACTTC
-,14,TRBV14,TRBJ1-2,TRBD1,CASSPGQGYNGYTF,TGTGCCAGCAGCCCAGGACAGGGATATAATGGCTACACCTTC
-,16,TRBV7-2,TRBJ2-7,TRBD2,CASSFTSGRASLEQYF,TGTGCCAGCAGCTTCACTAGCGGGAGGGCCTCACTCGAGCAGTACTTC